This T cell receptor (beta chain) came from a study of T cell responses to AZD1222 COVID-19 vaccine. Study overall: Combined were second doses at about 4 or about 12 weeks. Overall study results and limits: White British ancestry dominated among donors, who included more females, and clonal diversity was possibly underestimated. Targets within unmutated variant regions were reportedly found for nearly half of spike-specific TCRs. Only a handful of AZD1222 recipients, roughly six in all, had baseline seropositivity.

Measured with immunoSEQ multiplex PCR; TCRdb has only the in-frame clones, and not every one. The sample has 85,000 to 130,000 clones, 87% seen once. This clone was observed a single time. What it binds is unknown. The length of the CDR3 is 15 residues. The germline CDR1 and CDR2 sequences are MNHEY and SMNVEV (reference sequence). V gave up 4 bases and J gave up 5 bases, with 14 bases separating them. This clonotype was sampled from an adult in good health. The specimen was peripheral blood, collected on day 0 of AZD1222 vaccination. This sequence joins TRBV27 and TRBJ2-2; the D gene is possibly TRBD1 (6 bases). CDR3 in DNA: TGTGCCAGCAGTTATGGAGCAGGGGTAACCGGGGAGCTGTTTTTT. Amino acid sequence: CASSYGAGVTGELFF.